These T cell receptor beta chains were read from a single sample in a study. One entry per CDR3 protein results from TCRdb running MiXCR on the RT-PCR reads. This sample carries approximately 720,000 distinct CDR3 sequences, 13% to 15% of them seen once, and the ten largest clones take 3.6%. Sequencing used memory CD4+ T cells from blood. The source of these receptors is a female donor in good health, serving as a healthy control. Each CDR3 is given with its conserved first and last residue. Fields, in order: clone size, J gene, D gene, V gene, CDR3 DNA, CDR3 protein. The D gene is left open where the match is weak. The listing skips clone size in some rows; elsewhere it reads once, few, many or a size class.

>NA|TRBJ1-5|NA|TRBV27
TGTGCCAGCAGTCCACCGAGGGGTCAGCCCCAGCATTTT
CASSPPRGQPQHF
>many|TRBJ1-6|TRBD1|TRBV7-2
TGTGCCAGCAGCTTCATCCGGGACAGGGATTCACCCCTCCACTTT
CASSFIRDRDSPLHF
>NA|TRBJ2-2|NA|TRBV5-1
TGCGCCAGCAGCTTGGCCTTCTCCAACACCGGGGAGCTGTTTTTT
CASSLAFSNTGELFF
>many|TRBJ2-2|NA|TRBV5-1
TGCGCCAGCAGCTTGGAGCCGGGGGTCGGGGAGCTGTTTTTT
CASSLEPGVGELFF
>NA|TRBJ1-5|NA|TRBV20-1
TGCAGTGCTAGTGGGCAGGCCCCTTCTCAGCTTCAGCATTTT
CSASGQAPSQLQHF
>NA|TRBJ2-1|TRBD2|TRBV5-1
TGCGCCAGCAGCTCCCGAATACTAGCGGGCGCAATAGACAATGAGCAGTTCTTC
CASSSRILAGAIDNEQFF
>few|TRBJ2-7|TRBD2|TRBV27
TGTGCCAGCAGTTTACGCTACCGGGGGGGGACACTCTACGAGCAGTACTTC
CASSLRYRGGTLYEQYF
>many|TRBJ2-3|NA|TRBV7-2
TGTGCCAGCAGCCCCCGAGTAAATACGCAGTATTTT
CASSPRVNTQYF
>NA|TRBJ1-2|NA|TRBV11-2
TGTGCCAGCAGCTTAGATCGACAGTATGGCTACACCTTC
CASSLDRQYGYTF
>many|TRBJ2-2|TRBD2|TRBV20-1
TGCAGTGCTAGAGCCGCTAGCGGCACCGGGGAGCTGTTTTTT
CSARAASGTGELFF
>NA|TRBJ1-6|NA|TRBV12-3/TRBV12-4
TGTGCCAGCAGTTTGGGCAGCCGGGGGAATTCACCCCTCCACTTT
CASSLGSRGNSPLHF
>many|TRBJ2-5|NA|TRBV5-1
TGCGCCAGCAGCTTAGACTCCGGAGAGACCCAGTACTTC
CASSLDSGETQYF
>few|TRBJ1-1|TRBD1|TRBV10-3
TGTGCCATCAGTGCGACCGGGACAGGGGACACTGAAGCTTTCTTT
CAISATGTGDTEAFF
>NA|TRBJ2-5|TRBD2|TRBV4-2
TGTGCCAGCAGCCAAGTTCAGCGGGAGGAGGAGACCCAGTACTTC
CASSQVQREEETQYF
>few|TRBJ2-7|NA|TRBV20-1
TGCAGTGCTAAGCTTTTCGCCCAGAGCTCCTACGAGCAGTACTTC
CSAKLFAQSSYEQYF
>many|TRBJ2-2|TRBD2|TRBV6-6
TGTGCCGGGGCCGGGAGGGCCTTCACCGGGGAGCTGTTTTTT
CAGAGRAFTGELFF